These T cell receptor beta chains were read from a single sample in a study of blood T cell repertoires in COVID-19. Measured with immunoSEQ multiplex PCR; TCRdb has only the in-frame clones, and not every one. The repertoire consists of about 68,000 clones, with about 86% occurring once and the leading ten covering approximately 1.4%. The sample comprised peripheral blood. The receptors were sampled from a woman in her fifties or sixties with acute or convalescent COVID-19. The CDR3 runs from the conserved cysteine through the conserved F or W. The D gene is left open where the match is weak. Rows give clone size only sometimes, using once, few, many, or a class for an expanded clone.

13	TRBV19	NA	TRBJ2-7	once	TGTGCCAGTAGTCTCGGACAGACCCCCGAGCAGTACTTC	CASSLGQTPEQYF
14	TRBV7-2	NA	TRBJ1-6	once	TGTGCCAGCAGCCCGGGCTTCGAGGGTTCACCCCTCCACTTT	CASSPGFEGSPLHF
16	TRBV7-2	NA	TRBJ2-7	NA	TGTGCCAGCAGCTCTCCAGGGTACAAGTCCTCCTACGAGCAGTACTTC	CASSSPGYKSSYEQYF
16	TRBV9	NA	TRBJ1-3	few	TGTGCCAGCAGCGTAGCCGGGGGGGGTTCGGGAAACACCATATATTTT	CASSVAGGGSGNTIYF
14	TRBV4-2	TRBD1	TRBJ2-2	NA	TGTGCCAGCAGCCTTCTCAGGGGGTCCGGGGAGCTGTTTTTT	CASSLLRGSGELFF
16	TRBV7-8	TRBD1	TRBJ1-2	NA	TGTGCCAGCAGCTTAGCGAGGTGGACAGGGCTTAAAGGCTACACCTTC	CASSLARWTGLKGYTF
15	TRBV2	TRBD1	TRBJ2-7	NA	TGTGCCAGCAGTACCGGGACAGAAGTTTTTTTTGAGCAGTACTTC	CASSTGTEVFFEQYF
14	TRBV7-2	NA	TRBJ1-1	few	TGTGCCAGCAGCCACTTGGGGCTCAACACTGAAGCTTTCTTT	CASSHLGLNTEAFF
14	TRBV4-1	NA	TRBJ1-3	NA	TGCGCCAGCAGCCAAGAAACAGCTGGAAACACCATATATTTT	CASSQETAGNTIYF
16	TRBV19	NA	TRBJ1-3	NA	TGTGCCAGTATGGGCCTGGGAACAGGAGAAAGAAACACCATATATTTT	CASMGLGTGERNTIYF
12	TRBV3-1/TRBV3-2	NA	TRBJ1-1	NA	TGTGCCAGCAGCCCGGGGTATGCTGAAGCTTTCTTT	CASSPGYAEAFF
17	TRBV28	TRBD1	TRBJ1-6	NA	TGTGCCTCTTCAAATTTTAGATACAGGGGGCGGCGATCACCCCTCCACTTT	CASSNFRYRGRRSPLHF
14	TRBV19	NA	TRBJ2-3	NA	TGTGCCAGTAGTAGGACGACTACCTTTTATACGCAGTATTTT	CASSRTTTFYTQYF
16	TRBV19	TRBD2	TRBJ2-2	NA	TGTGCCAGTAGTATTCGACTAGCGAGGGACACCGGGGAGCTGTTTTTT	CASSIRLARDTGELFF
15	TRBV3-1/TRBV3-2	TRBD2	TRBJ2-7	NA	TGTGCCAGCAGCCAAGTAGCGGGAGCGCGATACGAGCAGTACTTC	CASSQVAGARYEQYF
14	TRBV20-1	NA	TRBJ2-7	NA	TGCAGTGCTAGTGGGTCGGCAGGGGTTTACGAGCAGTACTTC	CSASGSAGVYEQYF
15	TRBV11-3	TRBD2	TRBJ2-1	NA	TGTGCCAGCAGCTCCCGACTAGCGGGCAACAATGAGCAGTTCTTC	CASSSRLAGNNEQFF
17	TRBV10-3	NA	TRBJ1-6	NA	TGTGCCATCAGTGAGTCGTCCTGGAGATCGTATAATTCACCCCTCCACTTT	CAISESSWRSYNSPLHF
16	TRBV20-1	TRBD1	TRBJ2-1	once	TGCAGTGCTAGTCCGACAGGGGGGTCTCCGTATAATGAGCAGTTCTTC	CSASPTGGSPYNEQFF
13	TRBV12-3/TRBV12-4	NA	TRBJ2-5	NA	TGTGCCAGCAGTTGGGGAGCCAAAGAGACCCAGTACTTC	CASSWGAKETQYF
16	TRBV7-9	TRBD2	TRBJ2-2	NA	TGTGCCAGCAGCTTAGCGGCTCCTAGCGGGACCGGGGAGCTGTTTTTT	CASSLAAPSGTGELFF
13	TRBV19	TRBD1	TRBJ1-5	NA	TGTGCCAGTGGGGACAGGGGCAGTCAGCCCCAGCATTTT	CASGDRGSQPQHF
17	TRBV4-1	TRBD2	TRBJ2-5	NA	TGCGCCAGCAGCCAAGATTTTAGGACTAGCGCCCTTGAGACCCAGTACTTC	CASSQDFRTSALETQYF
15	TRBV7-2	NA	TRBJ1-5	NA	TGTGCCAGCAGCTTAGTTTGGGGGGGTAATCAGCCCCAGCATTTT	CASSLVWGGNQPQHF
12	TRBV30	NA	TRBJ2-5	NA	TGTGCCTGGAGTCGGGTTGGGGAGACCCAGTACTTC	CAWSRVGETQYF
16	TRBV28	TRBD1	TRBJ1-5	few	TGTGCCAGCAGCCCACGGCCGGGACAGGGTTATCAGCCCCAGCATTTT	CASSPRPGQGYQPQHF
14	TRBV5-1	TRBD2	TRBJ2-3	NA	TGCGCCAGCAGGGGAGGGGTTCGCACAGATACGCAGTATTTT	CASRGGVRTDTQYF
14	TRBV19	TRBD1	TRBJ1-1	NA	TGTGCCAGTAGTCCCAGGGGGACGAGGACTGAAGCTTTCTTT	CASSPRGTRTEAFF
13	TRBV7-9	NA	TRBJ1-1	NA	TGTGCCAGCAGGGATACAGGGTTCACTGAAGCTTTCTTT	CASRDTGFTEAFF